The 23 T cell receptor beta chains below were found in one sample sequenced in a study of response to subunit inactivated influenza vaccine. TCRdb ran MiXCR on the RT-PCR reads and lists one entry per CDR3 protein. Among 500,000 to 700,000 distinct CDR3 sequences, around 25% were seen once, and the ten largest hold 2.8%. This same sample was also taken into another study, of T cells expressing NK-cell markers. As that study records: For TCR beta, cDNA was produced by 5'RACE template switching with UMIs.

Sequenced here: CD4+ T cells sorted from PBMCs, sampled about 12 days after vaccination. All receptors derive from a man between 50 and 59 years old who received an inactivated influenza vaccine.

The chain links TRBV3-1 to TRBJ2-3, with a tentative D call TRBD1 (6 bases). This CDR3 region has 15 residues. The germline V gene encodes CDR1 LGHDT and CDR2 YNNKEL (reference sequence). Deletions cut 4 bases from V and 7 bases from J, with 18 bases between. CDR3 bases: TGTGCCAGCAGCCGAAGGGGGAACAGCCTCAATACGCAGTATTTT. Its translation is CASSRRGNSLNTQYF.

This clonotype has only a few counts. The rearrangement links TRBV7-2 to TRBJ2-7; 7 bases are a match to TRBD1. The CDR3 length is 15 residues. The J segment lost 7 bases and the V segment lost 1 base, leaving 10 bases of the junction unmatched. Germline CDR1 and CDR2: SGHTA and FQGNSA. In DNA, the CDR3 is TGTGCCAGCAGCTTAGGGACAGGAGGAGGTCAAGAGCAGTACTTC. The encoded protein is CASSLGTGGGQEQYF.

The chain carries TRBV6-1 and TRBJ1-1, with TRBD1 matching over 7 bases. V gave up 7 bases and J gave up 1 base; unmatched junction bases: 6. The CDR3 extends over 14 amino acids. The V gene's germline CDR1 is MNHNS and CDR2 SASEGT. In DNA form, the CDR3 reads TGTGCCAGCACCTCCGACAGGGCGAACACTGAAGCTTTCTTT. It translates to CASTSDRANTEAFF.

This clonotype was recorded at least ten times. The chain couples TRBV20-1 to TRBJ2-5, with D possibly matching TRBD1 (6 bases). The V end lost 2 bases, the J end lost 5 bases, and 15 bases lay between the germline ends. Germline CDR1 reads DFQATT; CDR2 reads SNEGSKA (reference sequence). The CDR3 has 14 amino acids. The DNA for the CDR3 is TGCAGTGCTAGATCAGAAGGACAGACGGAGACCCAGTACTTC. Protein sequence: CSARSEGQTETQYF.

This chain joins TRBV3-1 and TRBJ2-5, with D perhaps TRBD2 (6 bases). Germline-derived CDR1 and CDR2 are LGHDT and YNNKEL (reference sequence). V lost 5 bases and J 7 bases, leaving 23 bases between the germline ends. The CDR3 covers 16 residues. The CDR3 bases are TGTGCCAGCAGCTTCGAGGCCCGGGACTCCACGGGGACCCAGTACTTC. It encodes CASSFEARDSTGTQYF.

This rearrangement joins TRBV2 to TRBJ2-3; 12 bases are shared with TRBD2. The germline V gene encodes CDR1 SNHLY and CDR2 FYNNEI. CDR3 size: 21 residues. V shed 4 bases and J 6 bases; nucleotides not matched to a gene: 23. CDR3 loop: CASSVGPRLLAGGPTGDTQYF. CDR3 in DNA: TGTGCCAGCAGTGTGGGGCCCCGGCTACTAGCGGGAGGACCCACGGGGGATACGCAGTATTTT.

The CDR3 sequence is CSAYRVAGNQPQHF. The CDR3 coding sequence is TGCAGTGCTTACAGGGTCGCGGGCAATCAGCCCCAGCATTTT. This chain joins TRBV20-1 and TRBJ1-5; D is perhaps TRBD1 (6 bases). CDR3 size: 14 residues. V was clipped by 5 bases and J by 2 bases, with 13 bases between them. The germline V gene has CDR1 DFQATT and CDR2 SNEGSKA (reference sequence).

This chain uses TRBV9 with TRBJ1-1; no firm D call. The CDR3 spans 15 residues. Trimming removed 0 bases at V and 3 bases at J, with 12 bases between. In germline, CDR1 is SGDLS, CDR2 YYNGEE. This CDR3 reads CASSVGPGDDTEAFF. The CDR3 nucleotides are TGTGCCAGCAGCGTAGGTCCAGGTGACGACACTGAAGCTTTCTTT.

V and J are TRBV7-2 and TRBJ2-3; 7 bases agree with TRBD2. Trimming at V came to 0 bases and at J to 5 bases, leaving 14 bases not matched to a gene. CDR3 size: 18 residues. Germline V gene lookup returns CDR1 SGHTA and CDR2 FQGNSA. Here the CDR3 DNA reads TGTGCCAGCAGCTTAGCTCCATGGGGCCGGGGGGAGGGAGATACGCAGTATTTT. It codes for CASSLAPWGRGEGDTQYF.

The chain couples TRBV6-4 to TRBJ2-1, with 12 positions matching TRBD2. The CDR3 has 16 residues. Germline loops: CDR1 MRHNA, CDR2 SNTAGT. The ends lost 4 bases at V and 5 bases at J; junction bases unmatched: 6. The CDR3 sequence: CASSAELAGGNNEQFF. CDR3 nucleotides: TGTGCCAGCAGTGCCGAACTAGCGGGGGGCAACAATGAGCAGTTCTTC.

The J gene is TRBJ2-1, the V gene TRBV25-1; D remains unclear. Looked up from germline, CDR1 is MGHDK and CDR2 is SYGVNS. V was pared by 5 bases and J by 4 bases, with 21 bases between. The CDR3 spans 17 residues. CDR3 protein: CASSTTPGAVSYNEQFF. The CDR3 region has the DNA TGTGCCAGCAGTACTACCCCCGGCGCGGTATCGTACAATGAGCAGTTCTTC.

This clonotype was detected only a few times. The genes are TRBV5-1 and TRBJ2-7; 7 positions agree with TRBD2. V lost 0 bases to trimming and J lost 3 bases; unmatched junction nucleotides: 6. CDR1 and CDR2 from the germline V gene are SGHRS and YFSETQ. This CDR3 spans 15 amino acids. CDR3 nucleotide sequence: TGCGCCAGCAGCTTGGCCGCGGGGGAGGACTACGAGCAGTACTTC. Protein: CASSLAAGEDYEQYF.

The table lists this clonotype with a few counts. The V gene is TRBV5-1, the J gene TRBJ2-7; perhaps D is TRBD1 or TRBD2 (7 bases each). Germline V gene sequence: CDR1 SGHRS, CDR2 YFSETQ. The CDR3 runs to 14 residues. Trimming shortened V by 2 bases and J by 4 bases, and 13 bases separated the two germline ends. CDR3 protein: CASSFTGEGYEQYF. CDR3 DNA: TGCGCCAGCAGCTTTACAGGGGAGGGGTACGAGCAGTACTTC.

This chain connects TRBV4-3 to TRBJ1-2, with TRBD1 matching over 10 bases. Germline V gene lookup returns CDR1 LGHNA and CDR2 YSLEER. The CDR3 is 15 residues long. The junction had 9 bases not matched to a gene; V was cut back by 6 bases and J by 5 bases. CDR3: CASSPGTGDWYGYTF. The CDR3 DNA is TGCGCCAGCAGTCCCGGGACAGGGGATTGGTATGGCTACACCTTC.

This clonotype was recorded at least ten times. The rearrangement joins TRBV6-5 to TRBJ2-6; D is unresolved. The length of the CDR3 is 13 residues. Germline CDR1 MNHEY, CDR2 SVGAGI. Trimming took off 0 bases at V and 3 bases at J, with 0 bases between the two ends. CDR3 DNA: TGTGCCAGCAGTTACTCTGGGGCCAACGTCCTGACTTTC. This gives the protein CASSYSGANVLTF.

This chain links TRBV15 with TRBJ2-5; no firm D call. Germline V gene lookup returns CDR1 LNHNV and CDR2 YYDKDF (reference sequence). V was cut by 3 bases and J by 1 base, with 21 bases left in between. The CDR3 consists of 18 residues. The CDR3: CATSSLPDRTPIQETQYF. The CDR3 region has the DNA TGTGCCACCAGCAGTTTACCCGACCGGACGCCGATCCAAGAGACCCAGTACTTC.

The V gene is TRBV20-1, the J gene TRBJ2-2, with 7 bases fitting TRBD2. Germline V gene lookup returns CDR1 DFQATT and CDR2 SNEGSKA (reference sequence). V shed 5 bases, J shed 1 base, and the junction held 7 bases outside the gene matches. The CDR3 contains 15 residues. As DNA, the CDR3 is TGCAGTGCTCCGAACCAGCGGGGGAACACCGGGGAGCTGTTTTTT. Amino acid sequence: CSAPNQRGNTGELFF.

This clonotype was seen repeatedly, ten times or more. The chain employs TRBV7-9 and TRBJ2-5; 10 bases align to TRBD2. The V gene end was trimmed by 0 bases and the J gene end by 9 bases; junction bases not matched to a gene: 7. The CDR3 has 15 residues. In germline, CDR1 is SEHNR, CDR2 FQNEAQ (reference sequence). This CDR3 is CASSLAGTSVVAQYF. In DNA form, the CDR3 reads TGTGCCAGCAGCTTAGCCGGGACTAGCGTTGTTGCCCAGTACTTC.

The rearrangement joins TRBV6-6 to TRBJ2-3; D remains ambiguous. With 6 bases removed from V and 6 bases from J, the gap between germline ends came to 13 bases. This CDR3 spans 13 amino acids. Germline V gene lookup returns CDR1 MNHNY and CDR2 SVGAGI (reference sequence). In DNA, the CDR3 is TGTGCCAGCAGGAGAAGTTCGGCGGATACGCAGTATTTT. As protein: CASRRSSADTQYF.

A few counts support this clonotype. DNA of the CDR3: TGTGCCAGCAGGGCACGGACTACAAAATACAATGAGCAGTTCTTC. Residues: CASRARTTKYNEQFF. This chain joins TRBV7-3 and TRBJ2-1; D is possibly TRBD2 (6 bases). The V end was cut by 6 bases, the J end by 4 bases, with 16 bases between. CDR3 size: 15 residues. Germline CDR1 reads SGHTA; CDR2 reads FQGTGA.

The chain combines TRBV18 with TRBJ2-5; D not certain. Per the germline V gene, CDR1 is KGHSH and CDR2 is LQKENI. The CDR3 totals 15 residues. Trimming removed 2 bases at V and 5 bases at J, with 15 bases between. The CDR3 spells CASSPSTLGQETQYF. CDR3 nucleotides: TGTGCCAGCTCACCATCTACACTGGGTCAGGAGACCCAGTACTTC.

This sequence joins TRBV7-2 and TRBJ2-7; TRBD1 agrees at 7 bases. The ends lost 7 bases at V and 1 base at J; junction bases unmatched: 10. The CDR3 sequence is 15 residues long. Germline V gene lookup returns CDR1 SGHTA and CDR2 FQGNSA. The CDR3 reads CASNKGQANSYEQYF. The CDR3 DNA reads as TGTGCCAGCAACAAAGGACAGGCTAATTCCTACGAGCAGTACTTC.

This clonotype was seen only a few times. This chain connects TRBV5-6 to TRBJ2-4, with D perhaps matching TRBD1 (5 bases). Trimming shortened V by 4 bases and J by 7 bases, and 15 bases separated the two germline ends. Germline V lookup: CDR1 SGHDT, CDR2 YYEEEE. The length of the CDR3 is 14 residues. Here the CDR3 reads CASSQHPAGNIQYF. The CDR3 region has the DNA TGTGCCAGCAGCCAACACCCCGCAGGGAACATTCAGTACTTC.